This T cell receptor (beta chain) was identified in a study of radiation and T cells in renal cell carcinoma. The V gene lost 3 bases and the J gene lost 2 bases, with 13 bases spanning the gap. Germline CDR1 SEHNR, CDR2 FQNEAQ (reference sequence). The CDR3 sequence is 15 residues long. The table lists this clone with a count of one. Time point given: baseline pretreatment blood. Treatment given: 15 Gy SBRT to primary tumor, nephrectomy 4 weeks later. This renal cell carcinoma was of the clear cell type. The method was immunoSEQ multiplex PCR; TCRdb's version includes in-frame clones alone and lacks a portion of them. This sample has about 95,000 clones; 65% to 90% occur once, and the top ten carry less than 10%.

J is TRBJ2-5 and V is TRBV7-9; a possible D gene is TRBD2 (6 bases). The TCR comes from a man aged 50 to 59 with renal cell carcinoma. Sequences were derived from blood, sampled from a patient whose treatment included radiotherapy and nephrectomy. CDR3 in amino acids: CASSFRPRGQETQYF. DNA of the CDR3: TGTGCCAGCAGCTTCAGACCCCGGGGGCAAGAGACCCAGTACTTC.